This T cell receptor beta chain was found in a study of shared clonotypes between healthy human individuals. Points on this clone: Its antigen is unidentified.

General study results and limits: Some naive CD4 clonotypes, 4.5% to 5.5%, turned up in common across four donors. Though the depth was large, rarefaction showed that sorted-subset sequencing was incomplete. Sampling included only blood; tissue repertoires likely differ.

Germline CDR1 reads MNHEY; CDR2 reads SMNVEV (reference sequence). The germline V and J ends were trimmed by 6 bases and 11 bases, with 17 bases remaining between them. The CDR3 has 13 amino acids. Positive CCR7 selection of CD45RO-negative cells yielded the naive CD8 cells, and terminally differentiated effector memory CD45RA+ cells were excluded. Sorted-subset replicate PCRs used 200 ng of genomic DNA. This amount corresponded to approximately 30,000 T cell genomes. The protocol was immunoSEQ multiplex PCR, while the TCRdb copy is restricted to in-frame clones and leaves out a portion. Among fewer than 800,000 clones listed, about 92% were seen once.

The clonotype comes from a man aged 30 to 45 in good health. Sequencing was performed on naive CD8+ T cells sorted from blood. The gene calls are TRBV27 and TRBJ1-5; D unresolved. The CDR3 DNA is TGTGCCAGCAGCCACGGACGGGGAAAGGCCCAGCATTTT. It translates to CASSHGRGKAQHF.